The sequence of this T cell receptor beta chain was determined in a study of blood T cell repertoires in COVID-19. Study information: Researchers got acute and convalescent COVID-19 samples from the United States, Italy and Spain. PBMCs, B-cell-depleted T cells, or T cells provided the cDNA or gDNA that made up the material.

Germline assignment: CDR1 KGHSH and CDR2 LQKENI. The CDR3 has 14 amino acids. V dropped 3 bases and J dropped 5 bases, with 8 bases sitting between them. Per the original methods: For nucleated cells, counts were estimated from reference gene primer amplification. Some clones are missing from TCRdb's copy, which holds only in-frame ones; the method was immunoSEQ multiplex PCR. V and J calls and clone size come straight from that table; D and trimming were deduced from the DNA. The sample consists of approximately 260,000 clones, around nine tenths of them appearing once. The source of this sequence is a woman aged 40 to 50 who had recovered from COVID-19. The chain employs TRBV18 and TRBJ1-6; D is uncertain. The material sequenced was peripheral blood. The DNA for the CDR3 is TGTGCCAGCTCACCTGAGGCGAATAATTCACCCCTCCACTTT. It translates to CASSPEANNSPLHF.